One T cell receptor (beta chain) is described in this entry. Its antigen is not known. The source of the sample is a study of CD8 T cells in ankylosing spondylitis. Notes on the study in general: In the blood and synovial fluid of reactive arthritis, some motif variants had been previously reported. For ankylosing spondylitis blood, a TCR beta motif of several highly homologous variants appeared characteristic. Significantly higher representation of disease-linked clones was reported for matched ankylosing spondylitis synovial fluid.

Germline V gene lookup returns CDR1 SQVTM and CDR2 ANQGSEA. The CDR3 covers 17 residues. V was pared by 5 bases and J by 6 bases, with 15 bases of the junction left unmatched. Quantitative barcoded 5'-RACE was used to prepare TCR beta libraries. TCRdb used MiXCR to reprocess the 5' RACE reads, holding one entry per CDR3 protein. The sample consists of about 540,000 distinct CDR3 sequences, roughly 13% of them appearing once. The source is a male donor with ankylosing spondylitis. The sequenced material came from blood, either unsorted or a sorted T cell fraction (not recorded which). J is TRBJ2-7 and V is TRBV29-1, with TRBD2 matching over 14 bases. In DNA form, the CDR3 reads TGCAGCGTTAGTCGCACGACTAGCGGGAGGGCTGTCGCCGAGCAGTACTTC. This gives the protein CSVSRTTSGRAVAEQYF.